These T cell receptor beta chains were read from a single sample in a study of blood T cell repertoires in COVID-19. The method was immunoSEQ multiplex PCR; TCRdb's version includes in-frame clones alone and lacks a portion of them. The data contain roughly 250,000 clones, about 90% of them singletons. The source material was peripheral blood. The receptor source for this set is a middle-aged woman with acute or convalescent COVID-19. Both conserved end residues are part of each CDR3. A D gene is named only where the DNA matches it firmly. Rows give clone size only sometimes, using once, few, many, or a class for an expanded clone.

cdr3_length	v_call	d_call	clone_size	j_call	cdr3_aa	cdr3_nt
14	TRBV9	-	once	TRBJ1-3	CASSIQGSVDTIYF	TGTGCCAGCAGCATCCAGGGGTCCGTGGACACCATATATTTT
15	TRBV2	-	-	TRBJ1-5	CASEGRGLGNQPQHF	TGTGCCAGCGAAGGGAGGGGCCTAGGCAATCAGCCCCAGCATTTT
15	TRBV14	-	-	TRBJ1-1	CASSQEGGRETEAFF	TGTGCCAGCAGCCAAGAGGGGGGGAGGGAAACTGAAGCTTTCTTT
14	TRBV19	TRBD1	-	TRBJ2-3	CASTPGGHTDTQYF	TGTGCCAGTACCCCAGGGGGTCACACAGATACGCAGTATTTT
16	TRBV10-2	TRBD1	-	TRBJ2-2	CASSELAGGHTGELFF	TGCGCCAGCAGTGAGTTGGCAGGGGGCCACACCGGGGAGCTGTTTTTT
14	TRBV5-1	-	-	TRBJ1-1	CASSGVGLNTEAFF	TGCGCCAGCAGCGGCGTCGGGTTGAACACTGAAGCTTTCTTT
15	TRBV10-3	TRBD1	once	TRBJ1-2	CAISGTGQGRYGYTF	TGTGCCATCAGTGGTACAGGACAGGGGAGATATGGCTACACCTTC
17	TRBV10-3	TRBD2	-	TRBJ2-1	CAISESRGSGGAWEQFF	TGTGCCATCAGTGAGTCGAGGGGTAGCGGGGGGGCCTGGGAGCAGTTCTTC
17	TRBV7-8	TRBD1	once	TRBJ1-6	CASTLGQARSYNSPLHF	TGTGCCAGCACCCTCGGACAGGCCCGCTCCTATAATTCACCCCTCCACTTT
16	TRBV6-1	TRBD1	-	TRBJ2-5	CASSEFRTGGQETQYF	TGTGCCAGCAGCGAATTTCGGACAGGGGGCCAAGAGACCCAGTACTTC
15	TRBV7-9	-	-	TRBJ1-3	CASSLGTVPGNTIYF	TGTGCCAGCAGCTTAGGGACAGTTCCTGGAAACACCATATATTTT
15	TRBV7-8	-	-	TRBJ1-3	CASSLEGMSGNTIYF	TGTGCCAGCAGCTTAGAGGGGATGTCTGGAAACACCATATATTTT
14	TRBV24-1	-	-	TRBJ1-2	CATSDVQGHQGYTF	TGTGCCACCAGTGATGTGCAGGGTCATCAGGGCTACACCTTC
13	TRBV4-2	-	-	TRBJ2-1	CASSPVPYNEQFF	TGTGCCAGCAGCCCGGTACCCTACAATGAGCAGTTCTTC
14	TRBV2	TRBD1	-	TRBJ1-5	CASRGDRSHQPQHF	TGTGCCAGCAGAGGGGACAGGAGTCATCAGCCCCAGCATTTT
16	TRBV4-1	-	-	TRBJ1-1	CASSQPLGGHDTEAFF	TGCGCCAGCAGCCAGCCCTTAGGAGGGCACGACACTGAAGCTTTCTTT
15	TRBV4-1	TRBD1	-	TRBJ1-4	CASSQLWDREEKLFF	TGCGCCAGCAGCCAACTCTGGGACAGGGAAGAAAAACTGTTTTTT
12	TRBV5-5	-	-	TRBJ1-2	CASGNGGYGYTF	TGTGCCAGCGGCAACGGGGGCTATGGCTACACCTTC
14	TRBV7-2	-	-	TRBJ1-2	CASRFKLRTYGYTF	TGTGCCAGCAGATTTAAGTTGCGGACATATGGCTACACCTTC
14	TRBV28	-	-	TRBJ1-2	CASSGGDGNYGYTF	TGTGCCAGCAGTGGGGGCGACGGTAACTATGGCTACACCTTC
16	TRBV19	TRBD1	-	TRBJ1-1	CASSMETGGANTEAFF	TGTGCCAGTAGTATGGAGACAGGGGGCGCGAACACTGAAGCTTTCTTT
14	TRBV6-5	-	-	TRBJ1-5	CASTSDTSNQPQHF	TGTGCCAGCACCTCAGACACTAGCAATCAGCCCCAGCATTTT
18	TRBV3-1/TRBV3-2	-	-	TRBJ2-5	CASSLLKQYDSLKETQYF	TGTGCCAGCAGCCTACTAAAACAATACGACTCACTCAAGGAGACCCAGTACTTC
13	TRBV11-2	TRBD2	-	TRBJ2-2	CAFEKGRAGELFF	TGTGCCTTTGAAAAAGGGAGGGCCGGGGAGCTGTTTTTT
14	TRBV5-6	-	once	TRBJ1-1	CASSGLPRNTEAFF	TGTGCCAGCAGCGGGCTACCAAGAAACACTGAAGCTTTCTTT
16	TRBV9	TRBD2	-	TRBJ2-5	CASSTSSGGPLETQYF	TGTGCCAGCAGCACCTCTAGCGGGGGCCCTTTGGAGACCCAGTACTTC
15	TRBV19	TRBD1	-	TRBJ2-3	CASSERQGSTDTQYF	TGTGCCAGTAGTGAGAGACAGGGAAGCACAGATACGCAGTATTTT
14	TRBV14	TRBD1	-	TRBJ1-6	CASRPGTDNSPLHF	TGTGCCAGCAGACCCGGGACAGATAATTCACCCCTCCACTTT
15	TRBV9	TRBD1	-	TRBJ1-4	CASSVGGGLGEKLFF	TGTGCCAGCAGCGTAGGAGGGGGCCTCGGAGAAAAACTGTTTTTT
15	TRBV6-6	-	-	TRBJ1-2	CASRYKKTGTYGYTF	TGTGCCAGCAGATACAAAAAGACAGGCACCTATGGCTACACCTTC
13	TRBV12-3/TRBV12-4	-	-	TRBJ2-1	CASSSQDRVRGFF	TGTGCCAGCAGCTCTCAAGATAGGGTGCGGGGGTTCTTC
14	TRBV10-1	TRBD1	few	TRBJ1-2	CASTSTGGYYGYTF	TGCGCCAGCACCTCCACAGGGGGCTACTATGGCTACACCTTC
10	TRBV29-1	-	-	TRBJ1-1	CSVHRLEAFF	TGCAGCGTTCACAGGTTGGAAGCTTTCTTT
12	TRBV3-1/TRBV3-2	-	-	TRBJ1-1	CASSQDSTEAFF	TGTGCCAGCAGCCAAGATAGCACTGAAGCTTTCTTT
16	TRBV11-1	TRBD1	-	TRBJ1-3	CASSSVGGLSGNTIYF	TGTGCCAGCAGCTCCGTAGGGGGCCTCTCTGGAAACACCATATATTTT
10	TRBV20-1	-	-	TRBJ1-2	CSADFGGYTF	TGCAGTGCTGACTTCGGCGGCTACACCTTC
13	TRBV19	-	-	TRBJ1-1	CASSIRGGTEAFF	TGTGCCAGTAGTATAAGAGGGGGAACTGAAGCTTTCTTT
13	TRBV2	TRBD2	-	TRBJ2-2	CASSRTRGGELFF	TGTGCCAGCAGTCGGACTAGAGGCGGGGAGCTGTTTTTT
12	TRBV6-2/TRBV6-3	-	-	TRBJ1-3	CASSIQGNTIYF	TGTGCCAGCAGCATACAAGGAAACACCATATATTTT